This T cell receptor (beta chain) was identified during a study of cytomegalovirus exposure and HLA in healthy donors. The germline gives CDR1 SEHNR, CDR2 FQNEAQ (reference sequence). The CDR3 length is 14 residues. With V trimmed by 7 bases and J by 4 bases, 9 bases remained unmatched. As regards this clone: The antigen is undetermined.

Points from the study as a whole: Using the classifier, cytomegalovirus status was reportedly diagnosed with high specificity and sensitivity. The presence/absence work took it that sequencing depth was about the same across donors. The study carried out a later analysis of TCR beta sequences. It associated some 15,000 of them with specific HLA alleles at a false discovery rate of 0.05. The study recorded fewer than 200 TCR beta chains that were cytomegalovirus-associated.

Both 60 Vbeta primers and 13 Jbeta primers went into the PCR. The method was immunoSEQ multiplex PCR; TCRdb's version includes in-frame clones alone and lacks a portion of them. This sample yields 90,000 or so clones, of which 78% are seen a single time; less than 5.5% belongs to the top ten. This chain joins TRBV7-9 and TRBJ2-7; TRBD1 matches 8 bases. The sequenced material came from PBMCs. This sequence originates from a male donor in good health and CMV-seropositive. The CDR3 reads CASTASGQVYEQYV. The DNA for the CDR3 is TGTGCCAGCACTGCGTCGGGACAGGTATACGAGCAGTACGTC.